Each of the 16 T cell receptor beta chains below was sequenced from the same sample in a study of T cell changes during pregnancy in multiple sclerosis. Assay: immunoSEQ multiplex PCR; the TCRdb copy retains only in-frame clones and omits some. The sample has roughly 46,000 clones; 90% to 95% are singletons. The material sequenced was CD8+ T cells from peripheral blood mononuclear cells, taken after pregnancy. Source of these receptors: a female donor with multiple sclerosis, enrolled in a pregnancy study.

This rearrangement joins TRBV28 to TRBJ2-7; D gene ambiguous. This CDR3 is 16 amino acids long. V shed 6 bases and J shed 0 bases, with 18 bases lying between them. CDR1 is MDHEN, CDR2 SYDVKM, per germline. Here the CDR3 DNA reads TGTGCCAGCAGCACATCCCGCCAATACGCCTCCTACGAGCAGTACTTC. It is translated as CASSTSRQYASYEQYF. The variable domain in full, completed from reference TRBV28 and TRBJ2-7, reads DVKVTQSSRYLVKRTGEKVFLECVQDMDHENMFWYRQDPGLGLRLIYFSYDVKMKEKGDIPEGYSVSREKKERFSLILESASTNQTSMYLCASSTSRQYASYEQYFGPGTRLTVT.

V and J are TRBV2 and TRBJ2-7, with 7 bases fitting TRBD2. With V trimmed by 7 bases and J by 2 bases, 5 bases remained unmatched. CDR3 length equals 13 residues. Germline V gene data show CDR1 as SNHLY and CDR2 as FYNNEI. CDR3 sequence reads: CASIPGGTYEQYF. The CDR3 DNA reads as TGTGCCAGCATACCGGGAGGAACCTACGAGCAGTACTTC.

The chain links TRBV2 to TRBJ2-1; 16 bases fit TRBD2. There are 20 residues in the CDR3. Trimming at V came to 7 bases and at J to 6 bases, leaving 18 bases not matched to a gene. The germline V gene has CDR1 SNHLY and CDR2 FYNNEI. The CDR3 DNA follows: TGTGCCAGCATTATACTTCCGGCGGGGACTAGCGGGGGGGCCGTCAATGAGCAGTTCTTC. Translating it yields CASIILPAGTSGGAVNEQFF.

In DNA form, the CDR3 reads TGTGCCAGCCTCAAACCGGGACAGGGGGCTGAAAAACTGTTTTTT. Protein: CASLKPGQGAEKLFF. The chain links TRBV2 to TRBJ1-4; the match to TRBD1 covers 12 bases. V lost 8 bases, J lost 7 bases, and 8 bases stayed unmatched. Germline V lookup: CDR1 SNHLY, CDR2 FYNNEI. The CDR3 runs to 15 residues. Full variable domain (missing parts from reference TRBV2 and TRBJ1-4): EPEVTQTPSHQVTQMGQEVILRCVPISNHLYFYWYRQILGQKVEFLVSFYNNEISEKSEIFDDQFSVERPDGSNFTLKIRSTKLEDSAMYFCASLKPGQGAEKLFFGSGTQLSVL.

The chain employs TRBV27 and TRBJ1-2, with D maybe TRBD1 (5 bases). Deletions cut 0 bases from V and 4 bases from J, with 15 bases between. CDR3 length: 16 amino acids. Germline CDR1 is MNHEY and CDR2 is SMNVEV (reference sequence). This CDR3 is CASSLSGFGASYGYTF. The CDR3 DNA reads TGTGCCAGCAGTTTATCCGGGTTTGGGGCGAGCTATGGCTACACCTTC.

The chain is built from TRBV7-6 and TRBJ2-5; 9 bases fit TRBD2. CDR1 SGHVS and CDR2 FNYEAQ come from the germline V gene. Trimming at V came to 1 base and at J to 3 bases, leaving 3 bases not matched to a gene. There are 15 residues in the CDR3. In nucleotides, the CDR3 is TGTGCCAGCAGCTTAGGCGGCGGGGGGGAAGAGACCCAGTACTTC. This encodes CASSLGGGGEETQYF.

This clone showed up just a few times. The chain uses TRBV2 and TRBJ2-2; 10 bases fit TRBD1. The length of the CDR3 is 16 residues. V lost 6 bases to trimming and J lost 5 bases; unmatched junction nucleotides: 9. From germline, CDR1 is SNHLY and CDR2 FYNNEI. The CDR3 loop is CASRETGGRSTGELFF. The CDR3 DNA follows: TGTGCCAGCAGGGAGACAGGGGGCCGCAGTACCGGGGAGCTGTTTTTT.

This rearrangement joins TRBV6-1 to TRBJ2-5; TRBD1 aligns across 7 bases. V shed 8 bases, J shed 5 bases, and the junction held 11 bases outside the gene matches. CDR1 is MNHNS and CDR2 is SASEGT in the germline V gene. CDR3 size: 14 residues. The DNA of the CDR3 is TGTGCCAGCTCTGAGGGGGCGGATATGGAGACCCAGTACTTC. Translated: CASSEGADMETQYF.

This sequence joins TRBV27 and TRBJ2-3; 12 bases are a match to TRBD2. J lost 6 bases, V lost 6 bases, and 7 bases had no gene match. The CDR3 is made up of 15 amino acids. Germline lookup yields CDR1 MNHEY and CDR2 SMNVEV (reference sequence). CDR3 in amino acids: CASRLGTSGWDTQYF. The CDR3 nucleotides are TGTGCCAGCAGACTTGGGACTAGCGGGTGGGATACGCAGTATTTT.

This chain links TRBV27 with TRBJ2-2; no definite D call. CDR3 size: 13 residues. V lost 3 bases, J lost 5 bases, and 7 bases lay in between. Germline assignment: CDR1 MNHEY and CDR2 SMNVEV (reference sequence). CDR3: CASSFSATGELFF. The CDR3 region has the DNA TGTGCCAGCAGTTTCAGTGCAACCGGGGAGCTGTTTTTT.

This chain joins TRBV7-3 and TRBJ1-1; 11 bases line up with TRBD1. CDR3 length equals 17 residues. V trimming: 3 bases; J trimming: 3 bases; junction bases outside the gene matches: 9. Germline V lookup: CDR1 SGHTA, CDR2 FQGTGA. This chain's CDR3 is CASSLQAGQGAYTEAFF. The CDR3 coding sequence is TGTGCCAGCAGCTTGCAGGCCGGACAGGGGGCGTACACTGAAGCTTTCTTT.

The chain links TRBV2 to TRBJ1-1; tentative D call: TRBD1 (5 bases). The V gene lost 0 bases and the J gene lost 7 bases, with 24 bases spanning the gap. The germline CDR1 and CDR2 sequences are SNHLY and FYNNEI. The CDR3 is made up of 18 amino acids. CDR3 sequence (DNA): TGTGCCAGCAGTGAAGCAAGACAGCTTCTTTATGGGGGGTATGAAGCTTTCTTT. Its protein is CASSEARQLLYGGYEAFF.

This clone was detected only once. The V call is TRBV7-6, the J call TRBJ2-3; 8 bases are a match to TRBD2. CDR3 length equals 18 residues. The V gene end was trimmed by 1 base and the J gene end by 2 bases; junction bases not matched to a gene: 11. Germline assignment: CDR1 SGHVS and CDR2 FNYEAQ. DNA of the CDR3: TGTGCCAGCAGCTTAGGTCGGGCTGCGGGGGGAATCACAGATACGCAGTATTTT. Its translation is CASSLGRAAGGITDTQYF.

This clone showed up just a few times. The chain is built from TRBV7-2 and TRBJ1-5, with D possibly matching TRBD1 (5 bases). Germline-derived CDR1 and CDR2 are SGHTA and FQGNSA. V lost 6 bases and J 0 bases, leaving 6 bases between the germline ends. This CDR3 has 13 residues. DNA of the CDR3: TGTGCCAGCAGTGACAGTAGCAATCAGCCCCAGCATTTT. Translation: CASSDSSNQPQHF.

The chain recombines TRBV6-1 with TRBJ1-1; 8 nucleotides align to TRBD1. The CDR3 consists of 14 residues. J gave up 5 bases and V 1 base, and 3 bases lay outside the gene matches. CDR1 is MNHNS, CDR2 SASEGT, per germline. CDR3 sequence reads: CASSEDRGRTEAFF. DNA of the CDR3: TGTGCCAGCAGTGAAGACAGGGGGAGGACTGAAGCTTTCTTT.

This clone has a single count. V and J are TRBV19 and TRBJ2-1; 10 bases match TRBD2. Germline assignment: CDR1 LNHDA and CDR2 SQIVND (reference sequence). The CDR3 sequence is 18 residues long. The trim removed 0 bases at V and 10 bases at J, leaving 15 bases unmatched. DNA of the CDR3: TGTGCCAGTAGTATAGAAGGGCGATGGGGGCTAGCGGGGGAAGAGCAGTTCTTC. It is translated as CASSIEGRWGLAGEEQFF. Full variable domain (rest looked up from reference TRBV19 and TRBJ2-1): DGGITQSPKYLFRKEGQNVTLSCEQNLNHDAMYWYRQDPGQGLRLIYYSQIVNDFQKGDIAEGYSVSREKKESFPLTVTSAQKNPTAFYLCASSIEGRWGLAGEEQFFGPGTRLTVL.